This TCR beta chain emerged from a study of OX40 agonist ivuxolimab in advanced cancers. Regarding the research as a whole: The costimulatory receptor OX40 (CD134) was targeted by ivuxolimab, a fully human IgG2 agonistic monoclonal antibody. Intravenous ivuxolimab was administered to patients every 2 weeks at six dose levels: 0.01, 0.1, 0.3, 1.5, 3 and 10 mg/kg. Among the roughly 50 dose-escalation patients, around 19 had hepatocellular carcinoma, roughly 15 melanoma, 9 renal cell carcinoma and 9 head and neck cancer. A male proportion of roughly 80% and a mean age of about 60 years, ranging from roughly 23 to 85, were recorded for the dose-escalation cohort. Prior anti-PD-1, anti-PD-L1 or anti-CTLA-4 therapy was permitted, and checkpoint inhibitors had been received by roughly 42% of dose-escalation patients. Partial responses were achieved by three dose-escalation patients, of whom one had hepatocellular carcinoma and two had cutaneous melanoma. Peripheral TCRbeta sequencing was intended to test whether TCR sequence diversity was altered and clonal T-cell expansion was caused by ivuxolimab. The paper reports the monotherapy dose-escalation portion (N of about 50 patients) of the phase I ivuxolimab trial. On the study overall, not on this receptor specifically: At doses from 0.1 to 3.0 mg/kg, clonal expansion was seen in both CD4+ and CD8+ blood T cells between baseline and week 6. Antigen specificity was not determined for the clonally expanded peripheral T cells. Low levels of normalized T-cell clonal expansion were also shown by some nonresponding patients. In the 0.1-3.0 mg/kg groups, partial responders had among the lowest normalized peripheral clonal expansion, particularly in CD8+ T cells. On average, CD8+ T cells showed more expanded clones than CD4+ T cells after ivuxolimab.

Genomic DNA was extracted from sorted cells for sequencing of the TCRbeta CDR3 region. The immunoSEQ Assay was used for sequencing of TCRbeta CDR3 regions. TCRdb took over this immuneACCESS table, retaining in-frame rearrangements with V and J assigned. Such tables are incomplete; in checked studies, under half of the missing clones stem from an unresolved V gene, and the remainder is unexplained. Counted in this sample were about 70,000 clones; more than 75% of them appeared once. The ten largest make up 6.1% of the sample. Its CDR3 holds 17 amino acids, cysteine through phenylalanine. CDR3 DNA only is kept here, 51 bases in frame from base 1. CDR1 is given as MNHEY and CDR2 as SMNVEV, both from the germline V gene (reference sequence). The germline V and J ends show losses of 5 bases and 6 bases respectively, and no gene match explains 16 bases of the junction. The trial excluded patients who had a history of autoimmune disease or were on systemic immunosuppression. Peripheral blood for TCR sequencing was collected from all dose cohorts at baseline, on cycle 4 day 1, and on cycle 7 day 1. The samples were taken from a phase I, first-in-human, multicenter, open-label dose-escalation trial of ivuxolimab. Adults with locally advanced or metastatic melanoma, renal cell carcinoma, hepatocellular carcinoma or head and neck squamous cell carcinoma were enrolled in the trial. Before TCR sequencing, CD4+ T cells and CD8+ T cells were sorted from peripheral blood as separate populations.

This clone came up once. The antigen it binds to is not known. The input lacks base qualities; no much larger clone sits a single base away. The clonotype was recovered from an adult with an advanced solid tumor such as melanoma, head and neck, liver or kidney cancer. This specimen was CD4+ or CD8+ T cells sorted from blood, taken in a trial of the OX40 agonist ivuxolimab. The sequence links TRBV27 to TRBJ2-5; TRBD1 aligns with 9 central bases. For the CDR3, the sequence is CASSPGTGLRGQQTQYF. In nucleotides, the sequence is TGTGCCAGCAGTCCCGGGACAGGGTTGCGTGGACAACAGACCCAGTACTTC.